This T cell receptor beta chain is from a study of T cell responses to AZD1222 COVID-19 vaccine (dated by TCRdb to about 2021). Some background on the complete study: Because spike-specific TCR depth and breadth did not differ between the two schedules, AZD1222 recipients who got a second dose at roughly 4 weeks were pooled with those who got a second dose at roughly 12 weeks. Trial participants were enrolled by age into subgroups of 18-55, 56-69 and 70-plus years, and approximately 150, 30 and 60 TCR-sequenced participants, respectively, were included in these subgroups. A total of roughly 240 trial participants underwent TCR sequencing, of whom 207 received two doses of AZD1222 and 26 received two doses of the MenACWY control vaccine. Broad study findings and their caveats: Only six or seven AZD1222 recipients were SARS-CoV-2 seropositive at baseline, limiting conclusions about previously exposed vaccinees. CD4 TCRs associated with the vaccine covered the entire spike protein, and the dominant responses were in regions 160-218 and 743-854. Reportedly, close to half of the unique spike-specific TCRs recognized epitopes lying outside the regions that are mutated in the B.1.351 and B.1.1.7 variants. In the small 56-69-year group, the increase in depth fell short of significance, most likely because of low power. Participants were mostly white British and included more females than males, and it was suggested by the authors that clonal diversity may have been underestimated. Because no day 14 peak-response samples were available, repertoires were characterized only after the peak T cell response. After two AZD1222 doses, both the breadth and the depth of spike-specific TCRs were significantly higher than at day 0 and than in MenACWY recipients.

The CDR3 regions of human TCRbeta chains were analyzed by immunosequencing. For the original study's pipeline: TCRs in the repertoires were compared against a reference library of SARS-CoV-2-specific TCRs that had been generated with the MIRA antigen-specificity platform. Breadth was defined as the fraction of unique TCRs that were SARS-CoV-2-associated. Depth was defined as the fraction of total T cells that were SARS-CoV-2-associated. Each spike-specific TCR was assigned to its reactive spike region and to a CD4 or CD8 class using the MIRA data. Log10-transformed breadth and depth values were compared by one-way ANOVA with Sidak's multiple comparisons tests. TCRdb holds this immuneACCESS table with in-frame rearrangements only. Some clones are missing; in checked studies, unresolved V genes explain under half, and the rest has no known cause. Clone size and V and J calls were adopted from that table, with D and trimming inferred from the DNA. The sample table shows more than 100,000 clones, and around nine tenths are seen once. The top ten clonotypes cover about 1.5% of the sample.

The CDR3 runs 12 residues from the cysteine to the phenylalanine. Of all the DNA, just the CDR3 is kept, 36 bases in frame from base 1. Clipping removes 2 bases from V and 4 bases from J, with 0 as the unmatched junction base count. Via the germline V gene, CDR1 is SQVTM and CDR2 ANQGSEA. Reading the label with the study, this specimen's time point is: baseline before first vaccination. Samples from vaccinated people were obtained from the UK trials COV001 and COV002, which included a single-blind randomized controlled phase 2/3 trial of AZD1222 (ChAdOx1 nCoV-19) in healthy adults. Trial participant PBMC samples were collected at day 0 and day 28 after the second dose for TCRbeta chain sequencing. Points on this clone: Its recognized antigen is unknown. No base quality values were provided; no much bigger clone lies one nucleotide off. This sample includes further DNA sequences coding for the same CDR3.

The specimen was peripheral blood, collected on day 0 of AZD1222 vaccination. This TCR derives from an adult in good health. The sequence joins TRBV29-1 to TRBJ2-5; TRBD2 lines up with 8 middle nucleotides. This receptor carries the CDR3 CSVESGGETQYF. The DNA sequence follows: TGCAGCGTTGAAAGCGGGGGAGAGACCCAGTACTTC.